The present T cell receptor beta chain was sequenced within a study of shared clonotypes between healthy human individuals. The data were produced by immunoSEQ multiplex PCR, yet TCRdb's version contains in-frame clones alone and is incomplete. The sample lists approximately 1.5 million clones; less than 99% were seen once. CDR3 size: 15 residues. J lost 0 bases, V lost 3 bases, and 5 bases had no gene match. Germline lookup yields CDR1 SGDLS and CDR2 YYNGEE. This sequence originates from a man aged 30-40 years in good health. The sequenced sample consisted of naive CD4+ T cells sorted from blood. As to subset: CD45RA+ positively selected. The V and J genes are TRBV9 and TRBJ2-7; 8 bases agree with TRBD1. The CDR3 reads CASSAGQASSYEQYF. CDR3 bases: TGTGCCAGCAGCGCGGGACAGGCGAGCTCCTACGAGCAGTACTTC.